This is a list of T cell receptor beta chains from one sample in a study of neurological immune-mediated disorders. From the 5' RACE reads, TCRdb called clonotypes with MiXCR, one entry per CDR3 protein. Here the sample spans about 60,000 distinct CDR3 sequences, about 11% being singletons. Sequencing input: PBMCs. These receptor sequences come from a male donor with HTLV-1-associated myelopathy (HAM/TSP). Both conserved end residues are part of each CDR3.

J gene	V gene	CDR3 protein
TRBJ2-1	TRBV5-1	CASSLETNNEQFF
TRBJ2-5	TRBV10-3	CAISDVGGTGEDETQYF
TRBJ2-2	TRBV6-1	CASRRQGAQELFF
TRBJ2-7	TRBV5-8	CASSPDLRATYEQYF
TRBJ1-5	TRBV5-5	CASSAGGPRGNQPQHF
TRBJ2-1	TRBV5-1	CASSRAGGSYNEQFF
TRBJ2-3	TRBV29-1	CSLLTGYTQYF
TRBJ2-7	TRBV5-1	CASSFDAGRGAYEQYF
TRBJ2-1	TRBV12-3/TRBV12-4	CASGQGAEQFF
TRBJ2-7	TRBV20-1	CSARGGGGNYEQYF
TRBJ2-1	TRBV7-2	CASSPTRGFQNEQFF
TRBJ2-7	TRBV5-1	CASRPRDTTYEQYF
TRBJ2-2	TRBV7-6	CASSLGSGGGELFF
TRBJ1-4	TRBV20-1	CSAEGQGFAVGEKLFF
TRBJ2-1	TRBV20-1	CSARRGYNEQFF
TRBJ2-3	TRBV20-1	CSAPGTSGGKDTQYF
TRBJ2-7	TRBV20-1	CSATTSWTATVWRGGQYF
TRBJ1-5	TRBV7-8	CASSSRRTNSNQPQHF
TRBJ2-6	TRBV20-1	CSARLSGANVLTF
TRBJ2-7	TRBV27	CASSPRDRGPYEQYF
TRBJ1-4	TRBV6-5	CASKLMLGDEKLFF
TRBJ1-1	TRBV6-4	CASRQEEYTEAFF
TRBJ2-3	TRBV28	CASRGPGVDTQYF
TRBJ2-1	TRBV2	CASSEAIAEYNEQFF
TRBJ2-3	TRBV30	CAWRGYSGGTDTQYF
TRBJ1-2	TRBV5-1	CASSLDPGSYGYTF
TRBJ2-5	TRBV24-1	CATSGESETQYF
TRBJ2-6	TRBV20-1	CSAGQISGANVLTF
TRBJ2-5	TRBV7-3	CASSSTGGSGGAQTQYF
TRBJ2-1	TRBV29-1	CSVELAGAHRYNEQFF
TRBJ1-6	TRBV20-1	CSASLGRSSYNSPLHF
TRBJ1-5	TRBV12-3/TRBV12-4	CASSFGQGASQPQHF
TRBJ2-2	TRBV9	CASSTRTPRDTGELFF
TRBJ1-1	TRBV5-1	CASSLEGEAFF
TRBJ2-1	TRBV28	CASTIRGLRGGGEQFF
TRBJ2-7	TRBV6-5	CASSTQGQDHEQYF
TRBJ1-2	TRBV20-1	CSASDGTEKNYGYTF
TRBJ2-7	TRBV20-1	CSARLPGLRNEQYF
TRBJ2-3	TRBV13	CASSPKTWTSGVSDTQYF
TRBJ2-3	TRBV15	CATSRRLAGGTDTQYF
TRBJ1-1	TRBV28	CASSLWTINTEAFF
TRBJ2-3	TRBV7-2	CASSLEGADTQYF
TRBJ2-1	TRBV29-1	CSVGVAGAYNEQFF
TRBJ1-5	TRBV29-1	CSVVIGGNQPQHF
TRBJ2-1	TRBV20-1	CSARVHSLRKRGGRYNEQFF
TRBJ1-1	TRBV20-1	CSATRDITEAFF
TRBJ2-1	TRBV7-2	CASSLARGSRNEQFF
TRBJ1-6	TRBV9	CASSLRYPGPNSPLHF
TRBJ2-7	TRBV2	CASRSGLAGYEQYF
TRBJ2-7	TRBV12-3/TRBV12-4	CASKVGGISYEQYF
TRBJ2-7	TRBV19	CASSIFDSSYEQYF
TRBJ1-6	TRBV7-9	CASSAGRVSLHF
TRBJ2-1	TRBV5-1	CASSLGGNPSYNEQFF
TRBJ2-1	TRBV28	CASSLPGTNYNEQFF
TRBJ2-2	TRBV5-1	CASSQIPESGELFF